These 20 T cell receptor beta chains came from one sample sequenced in a study of identical twins. TCRdb independently ran MiXCR on the 5' RACE reads; one entry per CDR3 protein. Of just under 550,000 distinct CDR3 sequences listed, approximately 16% are singletons. Separately, the same data were catalogued under a study of yellow fever vaccine responses in identical twins.

The sample consisted of CD4+ T cells sorted from blood. The origin of the receptors is a woman under 30 in good health.

V gene TRBV6-2 or TRBV6-3 combines with J gene TRBJ2-1, with 11 bases lining up with TRBD2. V was clipped by 1 base and J by 1 base; unmatched bases: 6. CDR1 and CDR2 from the germline V gene are MNHEY and SVGEGT. The CDR3 is 18 amino acids. Written as DNA, the CDR3 is TGTGCCAGCAGTTACTGGCCTAGCGGGGGGCAATCCTACAATGAGCAGTTCTTC. Residues: CASSYWPSGGQSYNEQFF.

A few counts support this clonotype. V usage is TRBV12-3 or TRBV12-4 and J usage is TRBJ2-3; TRBD2 matches at 9 bases. The CDR3 sequence is 14 residues long. Losses at the gene ends were 6 bases for V and 5 bases for J; bases not matched to a gene: 6. The CDR3 DNA reads TGTGCCAGCAGGTTGAGCGGGGGGAAAGATACGCAGTATTTT. The encoded protein is CASRLSGGKDTQYF.

This clonotype came up many times. This chain links TRBV5-1 with TRBJ2-5, with 9 bases matching TRBD1. Losses at the gene ends were 5 bases for V and 2 bases for J; bases not matched to a gene: 4. The CDR3 spans 14 residues. From germline, CDR1 is SGHRS and CDR2 YFSETQ. CDR3 residues: CASRRTGVQETQYF. The CDR3 DNA is TGCGCCAGCAGACGGACAGGGGTTCAAGAGACCCAGTACTTC.

This clonotype was seen a few times. The rearrangement uses TRBV12-3 or TRBV12-4 and TRBJ1-1; perhaps TRBD1 as D (6 bases). The CDR3 length is 13 residues. V gave up 5 bases and J gave up 3 bases, with 10 bases separating them. CDR3 loop: CASSLDSHTEAFF. DNA of the CDR3: TGTGCCAGCAGTCTGGACAGCCACACTGAAGCTTTCTTT.

This clonotype was detected a few times. This chain connects TRBV3-1 to TRBJ2-5, with D possibly being TRBD2 (6 bases). The CDR3 length is 16 residues. Per germline, CDR1 LGHDT and CDR2 YNNKEL (reference sequence). V was pared by 1 base and J by 2 bases, with 14 bases between. This chain's CDR3 is CASSQATGLLQETQYF. CDR3 DNA: TGTGCCAGCAGCCAAGCAACGGGACTCCTGCAAGAGACCCAGTACTTC.

The V gene is TRBV10-3, the J gene TRBJ2-3; 15 bases fit TRBD2. The V and J ends lost 8 bases and 3 bases, in that order; junction bases with no gene match: 9. The CDR3 totals 17 residues. Germline loops: CDR1 ENHRY, CDR2 SYGVKD. The CDR3 is CAIDASGTSGRTDTQYF. The CDR3 nucleotides are TGTGCCATCGACGCTTCCGGGACTAGCGGGAGGACAGATACGCAGTATTTT.

J is TRBJ2-3 and V is TRBV27; 8 bases are shared with TRBD1. With V trimmed by 5 bases and J by 4 bases, 2 bases remained unmatched. Germline CDR1 and CDR2: MNHEY and SMNVEV (reference sequence). CDR3 length: 13 residues. Here the CDR3 reads CASSLRGPDTQYF. The CDR3 nucleotides read TGTGCCAGCAGTCTCAGGGGGCCAGATACGCAGTATTTT.

This chain joins TRBV7-9 and TRBJ2-2, with D unclear. CDR3 size: 14 residues. The V and J ends lost 4 bases and 0 bases respectively, with 6 bases between them. Germline assignment: CDR1 SEHNR and CDR2 FQNEAQ (reference sequence). This CDR3 reads CASSSETNTGELFF. The CDR3 DNA follows: TGTGCCAGCAGCTCGGAGACGAACACCGGGGAGCTGTTTTTT.

V and J are TRBV18 and TRBJ1-4, with D perhaps matching TRBD1 (6 bases). This CDR3 has 14 amino acids. V lost 1 base and J lost 5, with 8 bases in between. Germline V CDR1 and CDR2: KGHSH, LQKENI. The CDR3: CASSPRDTNEKLFF. CDR3 DNA: TGTGCCAGCTCACCACGGGACACCAATGAAAAACTGTTTTTT.

This clonotype showed up just a few times. The chain has TRBV12-3 or TRBV12-4 and TRBJ1-2, with D possibly being TRBD1 (6 bases). CDR3 length equals 13 residues. V was pared by 8 bases and J by 8 bases, with 18 bases between. CDR3 nucleotide sequence: TGTGCCAGCGGAAAGGGGGGGAAGGGAGGCTACACCTTC. Translating gives CASGKGGKGGYTF.

In this sample, this clonotype turned up a few times. The chain is built from TRBV28 and TRBJ2-1, with D perhaps assigned TRBD1 or TRBD2 (6 bases each). CDR1 and CDR2 (germline): MDHEN, SYDVKM. The ends were cut back, 7 bases at V and 2 bases at J, with 15 bases in the middle. This CDR3 has 15 residues. This CDR3 is CASTLGGKTYNEQFF. CDR3 nucleotides: TGTGCCAGCACCCTAGGGGGGAAGACCTACAATGAGCAGTTCTTC.

J is TRBJ2-1 and V is TRBV9; a weak D match, TRBD1 (5 bases). Trimming stripped 0 bases from V and 5 bases from J, with 15 bases between. Per germline, CDR1 SGDLS and CDR2 YYNGEE. This CDR3 contains 16 residues. The CDR3 coding sequence is TGTGCCAGCAGCGTAGCTACAGGTCTAGATAACAATGAGCAGTTCTTC. This sequence encodes CASSVATGLDNNEQFF.

This clonotype was counted a few times. The gene calls are TRBV12-3 or TRBV12-4 and TRBJ1-2, with 8 bases matching TRBD1. V trimming: 7 bases; J trimming: 8 bases; junction bases outside the gene matches: 12. This CDR3 comprises 14 residues. The CDR3 DNA is TGTGCCAGCACCGCCAGGGGGCTGTCGGGAGGCTACACCTTC. Translating gives CASTARGLSGGYTF.

The table lists this clonotype with a few counts. V and J are TRBV12-3 or TRBV12-4 and TRBJ2-1; D is unclear. The CDR3 runs 13 residues. V shed 6 bases and J shed 5 bases, with 11 bases lying between them. The CDR3 loop is CASSPRMNNEQFF. DNA of the CDR3: TGTGCCAGCAGCCCCCGCATGAACAATGAGCAGTTCTTC.

The sample holds a few counts of this clonotype. The chain is built from TRBV29-1 and TRBJ2-3; D gene unclear. V was pared by 1 base and J by 5 bases, with 7 bases between. Germline V gives CDR1 SQVTM, CDR2 ANQGSEA. The CDR3 has 12 residues. The CDR3 protein is CSVEGLGDTQYF. The CDR3 DNA is TGCAGCGTTGAAGGACTCGGAGATACGCAGTATTTT.

This clonotype was observed a few times. This chain's CDR3 is CATRPGLNTGELFF. The DNA of the CDR3 is TGTGCCACCAGACCGGGATTGAACACCGGGGAGCTGTTTTTT. The chain combines TRBV24-1 with TRBJ2-2, with D possibly matching TRBD2 (5 bases). The germline CDR1 and CDR2 sequences are KGHDR and SFDVKD. Trimming took 7 bases from V and 1 from J, leaving 9 bases between them. The CDR3 runs 14 residues.

This chain connects TRBV9 to TRBJ2-2, with D tentatively TRBD2 (6 bases). CDR1 and CDR2 from the germline V gene are SGDLS and YYNGEE. This CDR3 comprises 16 residues. V was pared by 3 bases and J by 0 bases, with 12 bases between. Here the CDR3 DNA reads TGTGCCAGCAGCGGCCGGGGGTTCGCGAACACCGGGGAGCTGTTTTTT. Amino acids: CASSGRGFANTGELFF.

The chain employs TRBV11-2 and TRBJ2-1; 9 nucleotides align to TRBD1. The CDR3 length is 14 residues. Germline V gene sequence: CDR1 SGHAT, CDR2 FQNNGV. With V trimmed by 8 bases and J by 7 bases, 9 bases remained unmatched. CDR3 residues: CASLSGTGPNEQFF. The CDR3 DNA reads as TGTGCCAGCCTCTCCGGGACAGGGCCTAATGAGCAGTTCTTC.

The chain combines TRBV5-1 with TRBJ1-1; D is perhaps TRBD1 (6 bases). V lost 2 bases, J lost 1 base, and 12 bases lay in between. The CDR3 covers 15 residues. Germline loops: CDR1 SGHRS, CDR2 YFSETQ. CDR3 residues: CASSLIDRTNTEAFF. CDR3 DNA sequence: TGCGCCAGCAGCTTAATCGACAGGACGAACACTGAAGCTTTCTTT.

This chain uses TRBV15 with TRBJ1-1; D not certain. V lost 8 bases to trimming and J lost 4 bases, with 14 bases between them. The germline V gene encodes CDR1 LNHNV and CDR2 YYDKDF (reference sequence). The CDR3 totals 13 residues. CDR3 sequence reads: CATREGGRTEAFF. The CDR3 DNA reads TGTGCCACCCGCGAGGGAGGCCGCACTGAAGCTTTCTTT.